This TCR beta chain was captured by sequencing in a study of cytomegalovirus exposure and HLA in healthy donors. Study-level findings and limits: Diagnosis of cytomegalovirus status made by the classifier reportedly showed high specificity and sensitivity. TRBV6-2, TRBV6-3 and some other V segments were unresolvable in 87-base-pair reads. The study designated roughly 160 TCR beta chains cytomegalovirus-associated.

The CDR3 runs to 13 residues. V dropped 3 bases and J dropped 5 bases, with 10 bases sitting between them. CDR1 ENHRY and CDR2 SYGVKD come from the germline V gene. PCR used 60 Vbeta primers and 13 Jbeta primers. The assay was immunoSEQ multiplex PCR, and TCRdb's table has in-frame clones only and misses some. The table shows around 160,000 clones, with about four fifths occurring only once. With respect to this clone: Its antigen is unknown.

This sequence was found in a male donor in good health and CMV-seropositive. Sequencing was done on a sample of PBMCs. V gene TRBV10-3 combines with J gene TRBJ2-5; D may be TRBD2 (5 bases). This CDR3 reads CAISERELETQYF. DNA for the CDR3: TGTGCCATCAGTGAACGGGAATTGGAGACCCAGTACTTC.